The 25 T cell receptor beta chains in this list originate from one sample, sequenced in a study of CD8 T cells in Susac syndrome. RNA was extracted with the RNeasy kit, and a quantity of about 0.45 to 1 ug was reverse transcribed using random hexamers. Via MiXCR, TCRdb re-called the immunoSEQ multiplex PCR reads, giving one row per CDR3 protein. The sample carries approximately 150,000 distinct CDR3 sequences, approximately 95% recorded once. The sample comprised CD4+ T cells from PBMCs. Receptor source: a human donor with multiple sclerosis.

This chain connects TRBV2 to TRBJ2-7; D is unclear. V was cut by 4 bases and J by 4 bases, with 17 bases left in between. There are 15 residues in the CDR3. The V gene's germline CDR1 is SNHLY and CDR2 FYNNEI. The CDR3 region is CASSAVTQKVYEQYF. DNA of the CDR3: TGTGCCAGCAGTGCCGTTACTCAGAAGGTATACGAGCAGTACTTC.

This chain connects TRBV30 to TRBJ2-5, with 7 bases aligning to TRBD2. The V and J ends lost 0 bases and 4 bases, in that order; junction bases with no gene match: 8. CDR3 length: 15 amino acids. Germline assignment: CDR1 GTSNPN and CDR2 SVGIG (reference sequence). This chain's CDR3 is CAWSVLAGAGETQYF. In nucleotides, the CDR3 is TGTGCCTGGAGTGTATTAGCGGGCGCGGGAGAGACCCAGTACTTC. Filled out from reference TRBV30 and TRBJ2-5, the complete variable domain reads SQTIHQWPATLVQPVGSPLSLECTVEGTSNPNLYWYRQAAGRGLQLLFYSVGIGQISSEVPQNLSASRPQDRQFILSSKKLLLSDSGFYLCAWSVLAGAGETQYFGPGTRLLVL.

CDR3 amino acids: CASRGRYTDTEAFF. The CDR3 region has the DNA TGTGCCAGCAGGGGGAGGTACACGGACACTGAAGCTTTCTTT. The chain links TRBV12-3 or TRBV12-4 to TRBJ1-1; D unresolved. This CDR3 contains 14 residues. Trimming stripped 6 bases from V and 3 bases from J, with 14 bases between.

This chain connects TRBV28 to TRBJ1-4, with TRBD1 identical over 8 bases. Trimming took 7 bases from V and 8 from J; bases not matched to a gene: 9. CDR3 length: 14 amino acids. CDR1 and CDR2 from the germline V gene are MDHEN and SYDVKM. This CDR3 reads CASNQQGVGEKLFF. Here the CDR3 DNA reads TGTGCCAGCAATCAACAGGGGGTGGGAGAAAAACTGTTTTTT.

The rearrangement joins TRBV7-9 to TRBJ1-5; D possibly corresponds to TRBD1 (5 bases). The germline CDR1 and CDR2 sequences are SEHNR and FQNEAQ (reference sequence). Between the trimmed V and J ends, which lost 5 bases and 4 bases, there was a span of 9 bases. This CDR3 comprises 13 residues. This CDR3 is CASSRTSNQPQHF. The CDR3 DNA reads as TGTGCCAGCAGCCGGACATCGAATCAGCCCCAGCATTTT.

V gene TRBV18 combines with J gene TRBJ1-1; a weak D match, TRBD1 (6 bases). Germline values: CDR1 KGHSH, CDR2 LQKENI. Trimming stripped 3 bases from V and 5 bases from J, with 13 bases between. The CDR3 consists of 14 residues. The DNA for the CDR3 is TGTGCCAGCTCACCGGACAGATTTTGGACTGAAGCTTTCTTT. Residues: CASSPDRFWTEAFF.

This chain connects TRBV30 to TRBJ1-2; D ambiguous. The V end lost 4 bases, the J end lost 5 bases, and 17 bases lay between the germline ends. The length of the CDR3 is 14 residues. Per the germline V gene, CDR1 is GTSNPN and CDR2 is SVGIG (reference sequence). CDR3 sequence reads: CAWTPGSVLYGYTF. The CDR3 coding sequence is TGTGCCTGGACTCCAGGATCTGTGCTATATGGCTACACCTTC.

The V gene is TRBV7-2, the J gene TRBJ1-5; 7 bases fit TRBD1. V shed 5 bases, J shed 3 bases, and the junction held 7 bases outside the gene matches. The length of the CDR3 is 15 residues. CDR1 is SGHTA and CDR2 is FQGNSA in the germline V gene. This CDR3 reads CASSQWTGANQPQHF. CDR3 nucleotides: TGTGCCAGCAGCCAGTGGACAGGAGCCAATCAGCCCCAGCATTTT. Looking up the rest from reference TRBV7-2 and TRBJ1-5 gives the full variable domain: GAGVSQSPSNKVTEKGKDVELRCDPISGHTALYWYRQSLGQGLEFLIYFQGNSAPDKSGLPSDRFSAERTGGSVSTLTIQRTQQEDSAVYLCASSQWTGANQPQHFGDGTRLSIL.

The J gene is TRBJ2-1, the V gene TRBV6-6; D perhaps matches TRBD1 (5 bases). CDR3 length: 13 residues. V was shortened by 4 bases and J by 7 bases, with 11 bases between the two germline ends. Germline lookup yields CDR1 MNHNY and CDR2 SVGAGI (reference sequence). The CDR3 sequence: CASSSPGQNEQFF. CDR3 DNA sequence: TGTGCCAGCAGTTCCCCCGGACAAAATGAGCAGTTCTTC.

The gene calls are TRBV3-1 and TRBJ2-1; D not certain. Between the trimmed V and J ends, which lost 2 bases and 11 bases, there was a span of 10 bases. The CDR3 sequence is 12 residues long. From germline, CDR1 is LGHDT and CDR2 YNNKEL (reference sequence). CDR3: CASSQLGTKQFF. CDR3 coding DNA: TGTGCCAGCAGCCAACTGGGAACTAAGCAGTTCTTC.

This sequence joins TRBV10-2 and TRBJ2-7; 10 bases line up with TRBD2. Germline assignment: CDR1 WSHSY and CDR2 SAAADI. The J segment lost 1 base and the V segment lost 3 bases, leaving 6 bases of the junction unmatched. The CDR3 totals 16 residues. The DNA for the CDR3 is TGCGCCAGCAGTGATTTAGCGGGAGGCCAATCCTACGAGCAGTACTTC. Its translation: CASSDLAGGQSYEQYF.

This clonotype appeared a single time. The CDR3 bases are TGCGCCAGCAGCTCACAGGGCATGAACACTGAAGCTTTCTTT. Protein sequence: CASSSQGMNTEAFF. The chain carries TRBV5-1 and TRBJ1-1; D may be TRBD1 (6 bases). The V and J ends lost 3 bases and 0 bases respectively, with 9 bases between them. The CDR3 is 14 residues long. Germline CDR1 and CDR2: SGHRS and YFSETQ.

This clonotype was seen only once. The genes are TRBV4-1 and TRBJ2-2; no clear D. V was cut by 1 base and J by 4 bases, with 10 bases left in between. The CDR3 spans 15 residues. Germline-derived CDR1 and CDR2 are MGHRA and YSYEKL. In DNA, the CDR3 is TGCGCCAGCAGCCAAGTATCTCAGGTCACCGGGGAGCTGTTTTTT. Translation gives CASSQVSQVTGELFF.

This chain links TRBV27 with TRBJ1-2, with D perhaps matching TRBD1 (5 bases). The germline V gene has CDR1 MNHEY and CDR2 SMNVEV (reference sequence). The CDR3 length is 12 residues. Between the trimmed V and J ends, which lost 6 bases and 6 bases, there was a span of 11 bases. DNA of the CDR3: TGTGCCAGCAGCCACGGGGGGAATGGCTACACCTTC. It is translated as CASSHGGNGYTF.

The CDR3 sequence: CASSLYQRDTGELFF. In DNA, the CDR3 is TGTGCCAGCAGCCTCTACCAGCGGGATACCGGGGAGCTGTTTTTT. The chain combines TRBV14 with TRBJ2-2, with 7 bases that match TRBD2. Germline values: CDR1 SGHDN, CDR2 FVKESK. V shed 4 bases and J 5 bases; nucleotides not matched to a gene: 7. The CDR3 runs 15 residues.

The chain has TRBV30 and TRBJ2-1; possibly TRBD2 for D (5 bases). The CDR3 covers 14 residues. The germline V gene has CDR1 GTSNPN and CDR2 SVGIG (reference sequence). V lost 2 bases and J 7 bases, leaving 15 bases between the germline ends. The DNA of the CDR3 is TGTGCCTGGAGTAAGAACGGGAATGAGAATGAGCAGTTCTTC. Translating gives CAWSKNGNENEQFF.

The V and J genes are TRBV24-1 and TRBJ2-1; 9 bases fit TRBD1. CDR1 is KGHDR and CDR2 is SFDVKD in the germline V gene. V shed 9 bases, J shed 1 base, and the junction held 6 bases outside the gene matches. The CDR3 is made up of 15 amino acids. CDR3 DNA sequence: TGTGCCACCGCCAAGGGACAGGGATCCTACAATGAGCAGTTCTTC. It is translated as CATAKGQGSYNEQFF.

The chain joins TRBV6-2 or TRBV6-3 to TRBJ2-3, with TRBD1 as a possible D gene (7 bases). V lost 5 bases to trimming and J lost 4 bases, with 16 bases between them. The CDR3 has 15 amino acids. Germline-derived CDR1 and CDR2 are MNHEY and SVGEGT. DNA of the CDR3: TGTGCCAGCAGTGGAGGGACAGCCGAAGCAGATACGCAGTATTTT. The encoded protein is CASSGGTAEADTQYF.

This clonotype was observed a single time. J is TRBJ2-1 and V is TRBV6-2 or TRBV6-3; 13 bases agree with TRBD2. V shed 7 bases and J 6 bases; nucleotides not matched to a gene: 6. The length of the CDR3 is 15 residues. Germline V gene lookup returns CDR1 MNHEY and CDR2 SVGEGT. The CDR3 DNA follows: TGTGCCAGCACCGATGGGACTAGCGGGATCAATGAGCAGTTCTTC. Protein product: CASTDGTSGINEQFF.

The gene calls are TRBV5-1 and TRBJ2-5, with 11 nucleotides matching TRBD2. Germline loops: CDR1 SGHRS, CDR2 YFSETQ. V lost 6 bases to trimming and J lost 5 bases; unmatched junction nucleotides: 9. There are 15 residues in the CDR3. CDR3 sequence: CASIATSGSYETQYF. The CDR3 nucleotides are TGCGCCAGCATTGCTACTAGCGGGAGTTATGAGACCCAGTACTTC.

The J gene is TRBJ2-2, the V gene TRBV28; the match to TRBD2 covers 8 bases. Trimming removed 8 bases from V and 5 bases from J; junction bases left unmatched: 1. Per the germline V gene, CDR1 is MDHEN and CDR2 is SYDVKM. The CDR3 extends over 12 amino acids. CDR3 sequence: CASGGGTGELFF. The CDR3 DNA sequence: TGTGCCAGCGGCGGGGGGACCGGGGAGCTGTTTTTT. The full variable domain, its missing parts supplied by reference TRBV28 and TRBJ2-2, is DVKVTQSSRYLVKRTGEKVFLECVQDMDHENMFWYRQDPGLGLRLIYFSYDVKMKEKGDIPEGYSVSREKKERFSLILESASTNQTSMYLCASGGGTGELFFGEGSRLTVL.

In nucleotides, the CDR3 is TGCGCCAGCAGAAACAGGACTAGCGGGGGCAATGAGCAGTTCTTC. The encoded protein is CASRNRTSGGNEQFF. The rearrangement links TRBV5-1 to TRBJ2-1, with 13 positions matching TRBD2. Trimming took 5 bases from V and 6 from J; bases not matched to a gene: 5. In germline, CDR1 is SGHRS, CDR2 YFSETQ. This CDR3 contains 15 residues.

V gene TRBV28 combines with J gene TRBJ2-7, with D perhaps matching TRBD1 or TRBD2 (5 bases each). Between the trimmed V and J ends, which lost 3 bases and 1 base, there was a span of 7 bases. In germline, CDR1 is MDHEN, CDR2 SYDVKM. The CDR3 is 13 amino acids. The CDR3 coding sequence is TGTGCCAGCAGTTTCGGGGCGTCCTACGAGCAGTACTTC. Translated, it gives CASSFGASYEQYF.

The rearrangement links TRBV7-2 to TRBJ2-7, with 9 bases that match TRBD1. Germline lookup yields CDR1 SGHTA and CDR2 FQGNSA. The J segment lost 1 base and the V segment lost 4 bases, leaving 5 bases of the junction unmatched. CDR3 size: 15 residues. The CDR3 DNA reads as TGTGCCAGCAGCTCCAGAGGACAGGGGTCCTACGAGCAGTACTTC. Protein product: CASSSRGQGSYEQYF.

The gene calls are TRBV20-1 and TRBJ1-1; the D is unclear. V gave up 5 bases and J gave up 4 bases, with 11 bases separating them. This CDR3 region has 12 residues. The germline gives CDR1 DFQATT, CDR2 SNEGSKA (reference sequence). CDR3 DNA: TGCAGTGCTTTGGGGATTGCCACTGAAGCTTTCTTT. Translated: CSALGIATEAFF.